A selection of T cell receptor beta chains follows, all from one sample in a study of blood T cell repertoires in COVID-19. Profiling relied on immunoSEQ multiplex PCR, and the TCRdb table lists in-frame clones only, not all of them. Of about 240,000 clones listed, 80% to 90% are singletons. The specimen was peripheral blood. All receptors derive from a man in his sixties with acute or convalescent COVID-19. The CDR3 runs from the conserved cysteine through the conserved F or W. A D gene is named only where the DNA matches it firmly. Expanded clones are given a class, and other clones once, few, many or no size at all.

CDR3 DNA	CDR3 protein	clone size	V gene	J gene	D gene
TGTGCCAGCAGTCAGGGCGCCTATAATTCACCCCTCCACTTT	CASSQGAYNSPLHF	NA	TRBV6-5	TRBJ1-6	NA
TGCGCCAGCAGCTTGGGTGGCAGTACCTACGAGCAGTACTTC	CASSLGGSTYEQYF	NA	TRBV5-1	TRBJ2-7	NA
TGTGCCTGGACCAGAAACCAGGGTCTGGGCTATGGCTACACCTTC	CAWTRNQGLGYGYTF	once	TRBV30	TRBJ1-2	NA
TGTGCCAGCAGTTCCTCCGGAGAGCGGATTGTCGGCAATCAGCCCCAGCATTTT	CASSSSGERIVGNQPQHF	NA	TRBV6-2/TRBV6-3	TRBJ1-5	NA
TGTGCCAGCAACCGGGACAGGGGGAACACTGAAGCTTTCTTT	CASNRDRGNTEAFF	NA	TRBV21-1	TRBJ1-1	NA
TGTGCCAGTAGTGCATCCCGGACAGGGAGCGAAAAACTGTTTTTT	CASSASRTGSEKLFF	NA	TRBV19	TRBJ1-4	TRBD1
TGTGCCAGCAGCTTACGGACAGGGGATTTTTTAGATACGCAGTATTTT	CASSLRTGDFLDTQYF	NA	TRBV13	TRBJ2-3	TRBD1
TGTGCCAGTAGTATCTCCGCGGGAGGGCCTTACGAGCAGTACTTC	CASSISAGGPYEQYF	NA	TRBV19	TRBJ2-7	TRBD2
TGTGCCACCAGTGATCCCAATGTCCCGAACACTGAAGCTTTCTTT	CATSDPNVPNTEAFF	NA	TRBV24-1	TRBJ1-1	NA
TGTGCCAGTACTGGCCGTCACACCGGGGAGCTGTTTTTT	CASTGRHTGELFF	NA	TRBV19	TRBJ2-2	NA
TGCAGCGTCTTGGGGGCTCTGAACACTGAAGCTTTCTTT	CSVLGALNTEAFF	NA	TRBV29-1	TRBJ1-1	NA
TGTGCCAGCAGTTCTACGGACGGGGAGGGACAGCCCCAGCATTTT	CASSSTDGEGQPQHF	NA	TRBV28	TRBJ1-5	NA
TGTGCCAGCAGCTTAGCGGGACAGTCAGCCAAAAACATTCAGTACTTC	CASSLAGQSAKNIQYF	NA	TRBV7-2	TRBJ2-4	TRBD1
TGTGCCAGCAGCGTAAAACGGCCGCACAGCTACGAGCAGTACTTC	CASSVKRPHSYEQYF	NA	TRBV9	TRBJ2-7	NA
TGTGCCAGTAGTAAAAGCGGGCCGGGGAATGAGCAGTTCTTC	CASSKSGPGNEQFF	NA	TRBV19	TRBJ2-1	NA
TGTGCCAGCAGTCAGGGGACTAGCGGGAGTAGGAATGAGCAGTTCTTC	CASSQGTSGSRNEQFF	once	TRBV27	TRBJ2-1	TRBD2
TGTGCCAGTAGTATACTGGGACAGGGGGCCTACGAGCAGTACTTC	CASSILGQGAYEQYF	few	TRBV19	TRBJ2-7	TRBD1